This T cell receptor (beta chain) appears in the sequencing data of a study of T cell responses to AZD1222 COVID-19 vaccine. Using immunoSEQ multiplex PCR, the repertoire was profiled, and TCRdb retains in-frame clones only, with some absent. This table has about 110,000 clones, approximately 90% appearing once. Deletions cut 5 bases from V and 9 bases from J, with 11 bases between. The germline V gene has CDR1 SGHAT and CDR2 FQNNGV. This CDR3 spans 12 amino acids. The sample in question was peripheral blood, obtained on day 0 of AZD1222 vaccination. This receptor was taken from an adult in good health. The chain uses TRBV11-2 and TRBJ1-5, with D unclear. The CDR3 sequence is CASSTYLGPQHF. The CDR3 DNA reads as TGTGCCAGCAGCACATACCTTGGGCCCCAGCATTTT.